The 20 T cell receptor beta chains presented below share a single source sample, sequenced in a study of shared clonotypes between healthy human individuals. Profiling relied on immunoSEQ multiplex PCR, and the TCRdb table lists in-frame clones only, not all of them. This sample has roughly 1,000,000 clones; around 78% occur once, and the top ten carry under 0.6%. Material: memory CD4+ T cells from PBMCs. The subset: CD45RA-negative fraction. The receptors were sampled from a man younger than 35 in good health. Some clones in this sample may be carry-over from other donors' samples.

This chain uses TRBV4-2 with TRBJ1-1; 10 positions agree with TRBD1. This CDR3 region has 15 residues. CDR1 LGHNA and CDR2 YNFKEQ come from the germline V gene. After removal of 2 bases from V and 3 bases from J, the junction contained 3 bases not matched to a gene. The CDR3 nucleotides are TGTGCCAGCAGCCAACAGACAGGGGGCTACACTGAAGCTTTCTTT. Its protein is CASSQQTGGYTEAFF.

CDR3 coding DNA: TGTGCCAGCAGGCCCTGGAGGGCGAACACCGGGGAGCTGTTTTTT. It yields the protein CASRPWRANTGELFF. The genes are TRBV28 and TRBJ2-2; a weak D match, TRBD2 (6 bases). V was cut by 6 bases and J by 0 bases, with 11 bases left in between. CDR3 length: 15 residues. CDR1 is MDHEN and CDR2 is SYDVKM in the germline V gene.

The chain links TRBV7-2 to TRBJ2-4, with TRBD2 matching 12 bases. CDR3 length equals 16 residues. The germline gives CDR1 SGHTA, CDR2 FQGNSA. V lost 5 bases, J lost 5 bases, and 7 bases stayed unmatched. The CDR3 sequence is CASSPGSSGRENIQYF. The DNA of the CDR3 is TGTGCCAGCAGCCCAGGGTCTAGCGGGAGGGAAAACATTCAGTACTTC.

This clone was observed a handful of times. The V and J genes are TRBV2 and TRBJ2-2; TRBD2 is a possible D gene (6 bases). This CDR3 comprises 16 residues. Germline CDR1 is SNHLY and CDR2 is FYNNEI. V was pared by 0 bases and J by 6 bases, with 14 bases between. Written as DNA, the CDR3 is TGTGCCAGCAGTGAAGCAACCGGGAGTCGGGCCGGGGAGCTGTTTTTT. It codes for CASSEATGSRAGELFF.

This sequence joins TRBV6-1 and TRBJ2-3; D assignment may be TRBD1 or TRBD2 (6 bases each). CDR3 length: 15 amino acids. The ends were cut back, 4 bases at V and 4 bases at J, with 15 bases in the middle. The germline gives CDR1 MNHNS, CDR2 SASEGT. CDR3 region: CASSARGTPSDTQYF. In DNA, the CDR3 is TGTGCCAGCAGTGCTCGGGGGACACCTTCAGATACGCAGTATTTT.

The rearrangement uses TRBV27 and TRBJ1-1, with 7 nucleotides matching TRBD1. V lost 6 bases to trimming and J lost 3 bases; unmatched junction nucleotides: 7. Germline V CDR1 and CDR2: MNHEY, SMNVEV (reference sequence). This CDR3 comprises 14 residues. This CDR3 reads CASSAQGGYTEAFF. DNA for the CDR3: TGTGCCAGCAGCGCCCAGGGGGGGTACACTGAAGCTTTCTTT.

J is TRBJ2-7 and V is TRBV6-5, with no clear D. Germline CDR1 and CDR2: MNHEY and SVGAGI. V lost 4 bases, J lost 3 bases, and 13 bases lay in between. CDR3 length equals 14 residues. CDR3 region: CASSSSNRGYEQYF. In nucleotides, the CDR3 is TGTGCCAGCAGTTCGTCTAACAGAGGCTACGAGCAGTACTTC.

Only a few counts were recorded for this clone. The chain has TRBV10-1 and TRBJ1-1; 11 bases match TRBD1. V lost 4 bases to trimming and J lost 4 bases; unmatched junction nucleotides: 14. This CDR3 has 18 amino acids. Germline assignment: CDR1 WNHNN and CDR2 SYGVQD (reference sequence). CDR3 region: CASSGRSGTGGLSTEAFF. Written as DNA, the CDR3 is TGCGCCAGCAGTGGGAGGTCCGGGACAGGGGGTTTGAGCACTGAAGCTTTCTTT.

The chain is built from TRBV30 and TRBJ2-7; D is undetermined. Between the trimmed V and J ends, which lost 0 bases and 5 bases, there was a span of 11 bases. Germline V gives CDR1 GTSNPN, CDR2 SVGIG (reference sequence). This CDR3 is built from 13 residues. CDR3 nucleotide sequence: TGTGCCTGGAGTGTGGGATACGCGAACGAGCAGTACTTC. Translated, it gives CAWSVGYANEQYF. Filled out from reference TRBV30 and TRBJ2-7, the complete variable domain reads SQTIHQWPATLVQPVGSPLSLECTVEGTSNPNLYWYRQAAGRGLQLLFYSVGIGQISSEVPQNLSASRPQDRQFILSSKKLLLSDSGFYLCAWSVGYANEQYFGPGTRLTVT.

To note about this clone: The same CDR3 is also encoded by other DNA sequences in this sample. The CDR3: CASSSAGSTDTQYF. The CDR3 DNA is TGTGCCAGCAGCTCAGCGGGAAGCACAGATACGCAGTATTTT. The genes are TRBV7-9 and TRBJ2-3; the match to TRBD2 covers 7 bases. The CDR3 consists of 14 residues. With V trimmed by 4 bases and J by 0 bases, 1 base remained unmatched. The germline V gene encodes CDR1 SEHNR and CDR2 FQNEAQ (reference sequence).

The V and J genes are TRBV14 and TRBJ1-1, with TRBD1 matching 7 bases. J was trimmed by 5 bases and V by 5 bases; bases with no gene match: 11. The CDR3 sequence is 15 residues long. From germline, CDR1 is SGHDN and CDR2 FVKESK. The CDR3 DNA reads as TGTGCCAGCAGCGAATATCCAGGGGGGCGAACTGAAGCTTTCTTT. This codes for CASSEYPGGRTEAFF.

The V and J genes are TRBV9 and TRBJ2-2; D gene ambiguous. V gave up 3 bases and J gave up 2 bases, with 11 bases separating them. Germline-derived CDR1 and CDR2 are SGDLS and YYNGEE. This CDR3 is built from 15 residues. The CDR3 nucleotides are TGTGCCAGCAGCGCCCTTTCCTTAAACACCGGGGAGCTGTTTTTT. It is translated as CASSALSLNTGELFF.

The rearrangement links TRBV5-4 to TRBJ2-1, with 8 nucleotides matching TRBD2. The V gene's germline CDR1 is SGHNT and CDR2 YYREEE (reference sequence). The CDR3 runs to 15 residues. With 2 bases clipped from V and 8 bases from J, the junction kept 9 bases outside the gene matches. CDR3 coding DNA: TGTGCCAGCAGCTTAAGGTTAGCGGGATTCGATGAGCAGTTCTTC. Translation gives CASSLRLAGFDEQFF.

The chain carries TRBV14 and TRBJ2-4; the D gene is possibly TRBD2 (6 bases). The V and J ends lost 4 bases and 6 bases respectively, with 16 bases between them. The germline CDR1 and CDR2 sequences are SGHDN and FVKESK. This CDR3 contains 15 residues. The CDR3 coding sequence is TGTGCCAGCAGCCTGAGTGCGGGACTTAGAAACATTCAGTACTTC. This gives the protein CASSLSAGLRNIQYF.

J is TRBJ2-5 and V is TRBV5-1; maybe TRBD2 (6 bases). The end of the DNA aligns better with TRBJ2-7, so the J call may be wrong. This CDR3 spans 12 amino acids. Germline V gives CDR1 SGHRS, CDR2 YFSETQ. CDR3 sequence (DNA): TGCGCCAGCAGGAGGGACTTCGGCGAGCAGTACTTC. Translating it yields CASRRDFGEQYF.

The chain couples TRBV18 to TRBJ2-7; tentative D call: TRBD2 (5 bases). Germline V gene data show CDR1 as KGHSH and CDR2 as LQKENI. The CDR3 length is 14 residues. V was trimmed by 7 bases and J by 5 bases, leaving 18 bases between them. The CDR3 bases are TGTGCCAGCTACTCTGCCCGCCACGGGGACGAGCAGTACTTC. Translation gives CASYSARHGDEQYF.

In its sample, this clone was seen once. Other DNA sequences in this specimen translate into the identical CDR3. V is TRBV7-9 and J is TRBJ2-6; D ambiguous. This CDR3 is 15 amino acids long. CDR1 is SEHNR, CDR2 FQNEAQ, per germline (reference sequence). Trimming pared 3 bases from V and 1 base from J, leaving 7 bases between. CDR3 DNA: TGTGCCAGCAGCTTCGGAGTATCTGGGGCCAACGTCCTGACTTTC. Amino acids: CASSFGVSGANVLTF. The complete variable domain, with remaining parts taken from reference TRBV7-9 and TRBJ2-6, reads DTGVSQNPRHKITKRGQNVTFRCDPISEHNRLYWYRQTLGQGPEFLTYFQNEAQLEKSRLLSDRFSAERPKGSFSTLEIQRTEQGDSAMYLCASSFGVSGANVLTFGAGSRLTVL.

Regarding this clone: Within the sample, other DNA sequences also encode this same CDR3. The rearrangement joins TRBV5-1 to TRBJ2-1; TRBD1 is a possible D gene (6 bases). The CDR3 extends over 14 amino acids. Trimming pared 3 bases from V and 2 bases from J, leaving 9 bases between. Germline V lookup: CDR1 SGHRS, CDR2 YFSETQ. The CDR3 region is CASSSGQTYNEQFF. For the CDR3, the DNA is TGCGCCAGCAGCTCCGGACAGACCTACAATGAGCAGTTCTTC.

With regard to this clone: The sample carries other DNA sequences with the same CDR3. The V and J genes are TRBV5-1 and TRBJ2-5; unclear D gene. Deletions cut 4 bases from V and 1 base from J, with 8 bases between. Germline CDR1 reads SGHRS; CDR2 reads YFSETQ. The CDR3 runs 13 residues. The CDR3 sequence is CASSPTPQETQYF. The CDR3, as DNA: TGCGCCAGCAGCCCCACCCCCCAAGAGACCCAGTACTTC.

In DNA form, the CDR3 reads TGTGCCAGCAGTCTACAGGGTTCCGCCTATGGCTACACCTTC. This codes for CASSLQGSAYGYTF. The chain recombines TRBV27 with TRBJ1-2; D possibly corresponds to TRBD1 (6 bases). CDR1 MNHEY and CDR2 SMNVEV come from the germline V gene (reference sequence). V was shortened by 5 bases and J by 4 bases, with 14 bases between the two germline ends. This CDR3 spans 14 amino acids.